This T cell receptor beta chain was sequenced in a study of identical twins. This clonotype was recorded a few times. TCRdb called the 5' RACE reads again in MiXCR, with one record for every CDR3 protein. Found here are around 250,000 distinct CDR3 sequences, about 9% of them singletons; the top ten hold approximately 3%. The CDR3 has 16 residues. CDR1 is SGHDT, CDR2 YYEEEE, per germline. With V trimmed by 5 bases and J by 4 bases, 11 bases remained unmatched. This sample was shared with a second study, whose subject was yellow fever vaccine responses in identical twins.

The sequence was collected from a woman aged 18-29 years in good health. The sample taken for sequencing was CD8+ T cells sorted from blood. This sequence joins TRBV5-6 and TRBJ2-5, with TRBD2 identical over 10 bases. The CDR3 sequence: CASSPDGLAVLETQYF. CDR3 sequence (DNA): TGTGCCAGCAGTCCGGATGGACTAGCGGTATTAGAGACCCAGTACTTC. Based on the CDR3 plus reference TRBV5-6 and TRBJ2-5, the full variable domain is DAGVTQSPTHLIKTRGQQVTLRCSPKSGHDTVSWYQQALGQGPQFIFQYYEEEERQRGNFPDRFSGHQFPNYSSELNVNALLLGDSALYLCASSPDGLAVLETQYFGPGTRLLVL.